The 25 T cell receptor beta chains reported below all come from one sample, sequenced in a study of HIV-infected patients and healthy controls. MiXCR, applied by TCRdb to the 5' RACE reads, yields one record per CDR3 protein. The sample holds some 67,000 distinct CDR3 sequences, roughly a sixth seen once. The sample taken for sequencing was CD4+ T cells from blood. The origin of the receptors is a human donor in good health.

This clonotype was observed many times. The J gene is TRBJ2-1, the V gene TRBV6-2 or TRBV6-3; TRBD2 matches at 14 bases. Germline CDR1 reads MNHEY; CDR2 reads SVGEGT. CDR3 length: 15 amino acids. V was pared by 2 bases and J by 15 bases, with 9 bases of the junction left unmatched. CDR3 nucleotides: TGTGCCAGCAGTTACACGACTAGCGGGGGGGTAGGACGGTTCTTC. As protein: CASSYTTSGGVGRFF.

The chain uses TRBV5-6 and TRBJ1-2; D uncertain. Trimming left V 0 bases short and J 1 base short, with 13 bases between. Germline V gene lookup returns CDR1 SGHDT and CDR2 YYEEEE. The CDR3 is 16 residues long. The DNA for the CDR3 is TGTGCCAGCAGCTTGGTAGGCCAGATCCTTAACTATGGCTACACCTTC. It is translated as CASSLVGQILNYGYTF.

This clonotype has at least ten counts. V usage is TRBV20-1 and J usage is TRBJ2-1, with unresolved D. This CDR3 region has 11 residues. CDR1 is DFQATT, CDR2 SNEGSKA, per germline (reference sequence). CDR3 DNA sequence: TGCAGCGCTTACAAGCGCAATGAGCAGTTCTTC. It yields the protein CSAYKRNEQFF.

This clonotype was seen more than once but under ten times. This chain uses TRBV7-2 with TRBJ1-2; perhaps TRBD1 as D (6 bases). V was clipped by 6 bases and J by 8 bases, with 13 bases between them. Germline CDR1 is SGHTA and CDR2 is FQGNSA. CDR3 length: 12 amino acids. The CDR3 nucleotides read TGTGCCAGCAGGGTACAGGGAGACGGCTACACCTTC. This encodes CASRVQGDGYTF.

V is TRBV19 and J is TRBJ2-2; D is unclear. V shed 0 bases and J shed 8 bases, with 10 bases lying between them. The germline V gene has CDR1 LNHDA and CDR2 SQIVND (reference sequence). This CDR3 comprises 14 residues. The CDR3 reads CASSIDYPAGELFF. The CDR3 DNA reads TGTGCCAGTAGTATAGACTACCCGGCGGGGGAGCTGTTTTTT.

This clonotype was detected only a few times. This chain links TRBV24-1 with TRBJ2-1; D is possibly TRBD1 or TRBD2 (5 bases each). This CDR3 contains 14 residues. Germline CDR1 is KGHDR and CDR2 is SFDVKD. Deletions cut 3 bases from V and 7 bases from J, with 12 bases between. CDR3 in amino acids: CATSDPGPVNEQFF. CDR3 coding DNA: TGTGCCACCAGTGATCCGGGGCCGGTAAATGAGCAGTTCTTC.

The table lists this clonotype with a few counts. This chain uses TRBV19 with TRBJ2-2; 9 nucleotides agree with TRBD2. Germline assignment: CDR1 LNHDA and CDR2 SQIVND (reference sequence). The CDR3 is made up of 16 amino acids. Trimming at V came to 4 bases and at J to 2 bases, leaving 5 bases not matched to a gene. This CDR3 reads CASSRRLADNTGELFF. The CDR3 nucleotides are TGTGCCAGTAGTAGGAGACTAGCGGACAACACCGGGGAGCTGTTTTTT.

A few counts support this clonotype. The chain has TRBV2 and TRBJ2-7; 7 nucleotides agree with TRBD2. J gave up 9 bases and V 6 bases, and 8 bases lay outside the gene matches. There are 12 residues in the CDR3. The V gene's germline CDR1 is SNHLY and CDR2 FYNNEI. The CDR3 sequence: CASRSSRGVQYF. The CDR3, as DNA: TGTGCCAGCAGATCGTCCCGGGGGGTGCAGTACTTC.

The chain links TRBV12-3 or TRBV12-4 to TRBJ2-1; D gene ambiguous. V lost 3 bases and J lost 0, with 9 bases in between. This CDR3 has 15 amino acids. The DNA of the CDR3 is TGTGCCAGCAGTTTGGGCCAGAGCTCCTACAATGAGCAGTTCTTC. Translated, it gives CASSLGQSSYNEQFF.

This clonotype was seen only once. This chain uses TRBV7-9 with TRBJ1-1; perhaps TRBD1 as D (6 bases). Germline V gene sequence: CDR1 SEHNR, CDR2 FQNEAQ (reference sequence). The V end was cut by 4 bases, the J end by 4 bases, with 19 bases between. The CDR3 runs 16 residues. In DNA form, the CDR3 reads TGTGCCAGCAGCTCTATTGGAGCAGGGGAGGGCACTGAAGCTTTCTTT. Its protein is CASSSIGAGEGTEAFF. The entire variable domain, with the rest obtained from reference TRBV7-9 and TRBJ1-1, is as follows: DTGVSQNPRHKITKRGQNVTFRCDPISEHNRLYWYRQTLGQGPEFLTYFQNEAQLEKSRLLSDRFSAERPKGSFSTLEIQRTEQGDSAMYLCASSSIGAGEGTEAFFGQGTRLTVV.

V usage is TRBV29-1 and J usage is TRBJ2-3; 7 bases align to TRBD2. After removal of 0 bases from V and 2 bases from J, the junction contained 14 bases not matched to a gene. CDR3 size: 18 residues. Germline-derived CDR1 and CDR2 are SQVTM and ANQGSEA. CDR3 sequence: CSVEDRNRLSGVTDTQYF. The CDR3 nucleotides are TGCAGCGTTGAAGATCGGAACCGCCTGAGCGGGGTCACAGATACGCAGTATTTT.

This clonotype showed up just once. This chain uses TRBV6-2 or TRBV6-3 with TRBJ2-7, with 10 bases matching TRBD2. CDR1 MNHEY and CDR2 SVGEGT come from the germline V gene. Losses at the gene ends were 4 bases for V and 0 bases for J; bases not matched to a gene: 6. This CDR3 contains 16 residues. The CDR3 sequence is CASSFDLAGASYEQYF. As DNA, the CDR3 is TGTGCCAGCAGTTTTGATCTAGCGGGAGCCTCCTACGAGCAGTACTTC.

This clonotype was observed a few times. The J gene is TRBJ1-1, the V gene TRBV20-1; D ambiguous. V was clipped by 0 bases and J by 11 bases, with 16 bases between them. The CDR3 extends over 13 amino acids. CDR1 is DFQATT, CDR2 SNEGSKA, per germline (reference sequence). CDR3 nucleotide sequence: TGCAGTGCTAGAGAAAGACGTTTACTCGGCGCTTTCTTT. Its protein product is CSARERRLLGAFF.

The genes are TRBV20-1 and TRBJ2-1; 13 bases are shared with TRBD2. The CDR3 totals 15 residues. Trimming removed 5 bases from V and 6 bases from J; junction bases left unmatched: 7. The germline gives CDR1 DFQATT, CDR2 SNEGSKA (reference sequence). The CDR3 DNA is TGCAGTGCTGGAGGACTAGCGGGAGTTTCCAATGAGCAGTTCTTC. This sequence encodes CSAGGLAGVSNEQFF.

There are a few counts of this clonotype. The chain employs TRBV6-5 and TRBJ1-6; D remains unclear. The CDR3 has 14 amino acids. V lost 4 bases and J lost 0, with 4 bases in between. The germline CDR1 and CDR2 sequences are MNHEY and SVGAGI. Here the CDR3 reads CASSFSSYNSPLHF. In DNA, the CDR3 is TGTGCCAGCAGTTTCAGCTCCTATAATTCACCCCTCCACTTT.

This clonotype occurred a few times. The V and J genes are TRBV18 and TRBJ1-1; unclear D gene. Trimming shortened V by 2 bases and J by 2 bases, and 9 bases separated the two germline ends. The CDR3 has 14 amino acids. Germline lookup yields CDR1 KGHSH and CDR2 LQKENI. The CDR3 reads CASSPSSLNTEAFF. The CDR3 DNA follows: TGTGCCAGCTCACCATCTAGCCTCAACACTGAAGCTTTCTTT.

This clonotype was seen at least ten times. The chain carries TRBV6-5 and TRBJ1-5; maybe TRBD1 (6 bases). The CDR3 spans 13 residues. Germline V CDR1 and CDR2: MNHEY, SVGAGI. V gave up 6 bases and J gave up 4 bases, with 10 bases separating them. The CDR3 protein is CASRGRGNQPQHF. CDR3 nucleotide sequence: TGTGCCAGCAGGGGCAGGGGTAATCAGCCCCAGCATTTT.

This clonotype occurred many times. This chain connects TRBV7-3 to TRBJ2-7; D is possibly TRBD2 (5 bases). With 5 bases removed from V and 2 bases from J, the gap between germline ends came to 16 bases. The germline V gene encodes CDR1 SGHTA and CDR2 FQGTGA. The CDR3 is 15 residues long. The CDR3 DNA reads TGTGCCAGCAGCCCTAACGGGGTGGGCCCCTACGAGCAGTACTTC. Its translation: CASSPNGVGPYEQYF.

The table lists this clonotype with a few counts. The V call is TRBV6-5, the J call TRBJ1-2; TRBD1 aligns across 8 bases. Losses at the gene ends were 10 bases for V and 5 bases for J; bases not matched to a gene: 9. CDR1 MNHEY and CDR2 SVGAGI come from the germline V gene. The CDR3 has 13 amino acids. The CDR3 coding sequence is TGTGCCATCCGACAGGGGCATGGGTATGGCTACACCTTC. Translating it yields CAIRQGHGYGYTF.

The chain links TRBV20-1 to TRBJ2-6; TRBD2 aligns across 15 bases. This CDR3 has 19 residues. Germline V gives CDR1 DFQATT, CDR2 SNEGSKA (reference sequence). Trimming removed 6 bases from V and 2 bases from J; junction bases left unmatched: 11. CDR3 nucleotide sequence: TGCAGTGCGACTCCGGGACTAGCGGGAGGTGGTACTGGGGCCAACGTCCTGACTTTC. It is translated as CSATPGLAGGGTGANVLTF.

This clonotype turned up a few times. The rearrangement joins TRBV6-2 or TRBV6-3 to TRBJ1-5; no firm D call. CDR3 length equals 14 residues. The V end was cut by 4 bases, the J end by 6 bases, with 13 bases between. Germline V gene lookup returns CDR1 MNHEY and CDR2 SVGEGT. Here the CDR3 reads CASSSARVGQPQHF. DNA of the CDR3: TGTGCCAGCAGTTCCGCCAGAGTCGGTCAGCCCCAGCATTTT.

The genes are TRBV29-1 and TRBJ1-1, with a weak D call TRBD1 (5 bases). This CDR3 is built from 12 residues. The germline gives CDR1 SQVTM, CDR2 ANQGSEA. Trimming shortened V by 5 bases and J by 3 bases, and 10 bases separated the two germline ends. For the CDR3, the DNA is TGCAGCGTTTTCCGGGACGACACTGAAGCTTTCTTT. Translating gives CSVFRDDTEAFF.

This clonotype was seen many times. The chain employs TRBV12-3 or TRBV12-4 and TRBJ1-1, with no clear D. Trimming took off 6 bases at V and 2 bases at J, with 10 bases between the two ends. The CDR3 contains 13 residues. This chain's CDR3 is CASRAGSNTEAFF. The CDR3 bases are TGTGCCAGCAGAGCTGGTAGCAACACTGAAGCTTTCTTT.

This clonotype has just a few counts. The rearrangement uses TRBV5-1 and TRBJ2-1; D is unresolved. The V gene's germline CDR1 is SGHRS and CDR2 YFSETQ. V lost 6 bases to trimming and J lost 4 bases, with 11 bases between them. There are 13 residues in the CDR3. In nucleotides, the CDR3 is TGCGCCAGCATGGTTAGCCCGTACAATGAGCAGTTCTTC. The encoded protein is CASMVSPYNEQFF. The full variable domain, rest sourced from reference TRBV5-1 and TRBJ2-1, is KAGVTQTPRYLIKTRGQQVTLSCSPISGHRSVSWYQQTPGQGLQFLFEYFSETQRNKGNFPGRFSGRQFSNSRSEMNVSTLELGDSALYLCASMVSPYNEQFFGPGTRLTVL.

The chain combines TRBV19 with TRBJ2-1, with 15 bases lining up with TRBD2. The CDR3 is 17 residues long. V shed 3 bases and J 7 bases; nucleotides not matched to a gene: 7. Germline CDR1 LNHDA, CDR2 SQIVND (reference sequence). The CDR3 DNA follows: TGTGCCAGTAGTATTCTGGGACTAGCGGGAGGAGGAAATGAGCAGTTCTTC. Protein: CASSILGLAGGGNEQFF.